Given below is one TCR beta chain in context. The antigen is unknown. V was trimmed by 2 bases and J by 5 bases, leaving 13 bases between them. The CDR3 extends over 14 amino acids. Germline CDR1 reads SGHAT; CDR2 reads FQNNGV. This sample is drawn from a study of T cells in Graves' hyperthyroidism and ophthalmopathy. Study-wide results and caveats: A median around 6.4 months before onset, the model predicted ophthalmopathy.

Amplification of TCR beta CDR3 regions was performed using RNA transcripts as template. The TCR CDR3 was amplified in a first-round RT-PCR using the HTBI primer set. Using its own MiXCR run on the multiplex PCR reads, TCRdb lists one record per CDR3 protein. The sample has under 400,000 distinct CDR3 sequences, 25% seen once; the top ten hold 73%. Hyperthyroidism patients were newly diagnosed, had disease duration under 2 months, and were aged 18 to 65 years. This chain uses TRBV11-2 with TRBJ2-7; D gene ambiguous. The sample comprised blood. The origin of this receptor is a man in his fifties or sixties with Graves' hyperthyroidism. The CDR3 DNA reads TGTGCCAGCAGCTTAATAAGGGCTACCAACGAGCAGTACTTC. This codes for CASSLIRATNEQYF.